These 25 T cell receptor beta chains were all obtained from the same sample, sequenced in a study of T-cell reconstitution after alpha-beta-depleted transplantation in children. Unique molecular identifiers were used to barcode this TCRbeta library. TCRdb used MiXCR to reprocess the PCR reads, holding one entry per CDR3 protein. Here the sample spans about 200,000 distinct CDR3 sequences, about 14% being singletons. The sample consisted of PBMCs from the stem cell graft donor, taken from the stem cell graft. These receptors all stem from a human donor who donated a stem cell graft to a child with acute lymphoblastic leukemia.

This CDR3 is CASTLFVSSGGETQYF. The DNA for the CDR3 is TGTGCCAGCACCCTGTTCGTGTCTAGCGGGGGAGAGACCCAGTACTTC. The chain uses TRBV28 and TRBJ2-5; 10 bases are shared with TRBD2. V lost 7 bases and J lost 4; bases outside the gene matches: 12. CDR1 and CDR2 (germline): MDHEN, SYDVKM. The CDR3 extends over 16 amino acids.

This clonotype was observed many times. The chain recombines TRBV5-1 with TRBJ1-1; D perhaps matches TRBD1 (5 bases). The V gene lost 5 bases and the J gene lost 6 bases, with 17 bases spanning the gap. The CDR3 is made up of 14 amino acids. CDR1 is SGHRS, CDR2 YFSETQ, per germline. The CDR3 loop is CASRNRQGGAEAFF. CDR3 coding DNA: TGCGCCAGCAGAAATCGTCAGGGAGGAGCTGAAGCTTTCTTT.

A few counts support this clonotype. The chain is built from TRBV30 and TRBJ1-1; D not resolved. The length of the CDR3 is 12 residues. The germline V and J ends were trimmed by 1 base and 1 base, with 4 bases remaining between them. Germline-derived CDR1 and CDR2 are GTSNPN and SVGIG (reference sequence). The CDR3 is CAWSGTNTEAFF. As DNA, the CDR3 is TGTGCCTGGAGTGGGACGAACACTGAAGCTTTCTTT.

This clonotype was seen many times. The chain combines TRBV7-9 with TRBJ2-1, with D hard to call. The CDR3 is 15 amino acids. Germline CDR1 is SEHNR and CDR2 is FQNEAQ (reference sequence). V lost 4 bases to trimming and J lost 7 bases, with 17 bases between them. CDR3 residues: CASSSRHLEWNEQFF. The CDR3 DNA sequence: TGTGCCAGCAGCTCCCGCCATTTAGAGTGGAATGAGCAGTTCTTC.

V and J are TRBV29-1 and TRBJ2-7; D may be TRBD2 (5 bases). The CDR3 extends over 14 amino acids. Trimming left V 7 bases short and J 0 bases short, with 16 bases between. Germline lookup yields CDR1 SQVTM and CDR2 ANQGSEA. In nucleotides, the CDR3 is TGCAGCGCCGCGACCGGGATCAACTCCTACGAGCAGTACTTC. This codes for CSAATGINSYEQYF.

J is TRBJ2-1 and V is TRBV27, with TRBD2 matching over 11 bases. The length of the CDR3 is 18 residues. Germline-derived CDR1 and CDR2 are MNHEY and SMNVEV (reference sequence). V was clipped by 5 bases and J by 3 bases; unmatched bases: 12. CDR3 in amino acids: CASSPEGLGLADYNEQFF. The CDR3 coding sequence is TGTGCCAGCAGTCCCGAGGGGTTGGGACTAGCGGACTACAATGAGCAGTTCTTC.

There are many counts of this clonotype. The V and J genes are TRBV20-1 and TRBJ2-1, with TRBD2 matching over 11 bases. The CDR3 is 13 residues long. Germline trimming cut 6 bases from V and 5 bases from J; bases unmatched to any gene: 3. From germline, CDR1 is DFQATT and CDR2 SNEGSKA (reference sequence). CDR3 sequence (DNA): TGCAGTGCCCCGGGACTAGCGGACAATGAGCAGTTCTTC. This gives the protein CSAPGLADNEQFF.

This sequence joins TRBV7-6 and TRBJ1-2, with TRBD1 as a possible D gene (6 bases). Between the trimmed V and J ends, which lost 9 bases and 0 bases, there was a span of 23 bases. The CDR3 spans 17 residues. The germline gives CDR1 SGHVS, CDR2 FNYEAQ. The CDR3 loop is CARIRSRGRITNYGYTF. CDR3 sequence (DNA): TGTGCCAGGATACGATCGAGGGGGAGGATAACTAACTATGGCTACACCTTC.

The sample holds many counts of this clonotype. This chain connects TRBV20-1 to TRBJ1-1; weak D call: TRBD1 (6 bases). The CDR3 runs to 14 residues. The germline V and J ends were trimmed by 1 base and 8 bases, with 17 bases remaining between them. Germline values: CDR1 DFQATT, CDR2 SNEGSKA (reference sequence). The CDR3 coding sequence is TGCAGTGCTAGAGTCTCAGCAAGGGGGGCCGAAGCTTTCTTT. Translating it yields CSARVSARGAEAFF.

At least ten counts were recorded for this clonotype. The junction differs from germline at one of its ends, possibly a read error. The rearrangement uses TRBV28 and TRBJ2-7; TRBD2 aligns across 7 bases. The CDR3 totals 17 residues. CDR1 is MDHEN, CDR2 SYDVKM, per germline. The CDR3 DNA is TGTGCCAGCAGTTCCCCTTCTATAGCGGGCGTTACCTACAAGCAGTACTTC. This translates into CASSSPSIAGVTYKQYF.

The V and J genes are TRBV28 and TRBJ2-1; no firm D call. V gave up 4 bases and J gave up 15 bases, with 19 bases separating them. CDR1 and CDR2 (germline): MDHEN, SYDVKM. The CDR3 contains 13 residues. This CDR3 is CASSSTKFWASFF. The CDR3, as DNA: TGTGCCAGCAGTTCCACGAAGTTTTGGGCTTCGTTCTTC.

This clonotype was seen ten or more times. This chain links TRBV5-1 with TRBJ2-1, with a weak D call TRBD2 (5 bases). Germline CDR1 is SGHRS and CDR2 is YFSETQ. The V end lost 1 base, the J end lost 6 bases, and 14 bases lay between the germline ends. This CDR3 contains 15 residues. This chain's CDR3 is CASSLPGSGGNEQFF. The DNA for the CDR3 is TGCGCCAGCAGCTTGCCGGGATCAGGAGGCAATGAGCAGTTCTTC. The whole variable domain, remainder taken from reference TRBV5-1 and TRBJ2-1, is KAGVTQTPRYLIKTRGQQVTLSCSPISGHRSVSWYQQTPGQGLQFLFEYFSETQRNKGNFPGRFSGRQFSNSRSEMNVSTLELGDSALYLCASSLPGSGGNEQFFGPGTRLTVL.

The genes are TRBV20-1 and TRBJ2-1; 9 bases match TRBD2. Trimming took 4 bases from V and 5 from J; bases not matched to a gene: 6. The V gene's germline CDR1 is DFQATT and CDR2 SNEGSKA (reference sequence). The CDR3 runs to 14 residues. CDR3 loop: CSAIETSGHNEQFF. Here the CDR3 DNA reads TGCAGTGCTATAGAGACTAGCGGACACAATGAGCAGTTCTTC.

As concerns this clonotype: A much bigger clone sits one base away, suggesting this may be a read error. The rearrangement uses TRBV20-1 and TRBJ2-2; D may be TRBD1 (5 bases). The CDR3 has 12 amino acids. Between the trimmed V and J ends, which lost 5 bases and 6 bases, there was a span of 10 bases. Germline loops: CDR1 DFQATT, CDR2 SNEGSKA (reference sequence). The CDR3 sequence is CSAHKGSGELFF. The CDR3, as DNA: TGCAGTGCTCATAAGGGGTCCGGGGAGCTGTTTTTT.

This clonotype was picked up many times. The chain recombines TRBV12-3 or TRBV12-4 with TRBJ1-1, with no clear D. V lost 6 bases and J lost 1, with 9 bases in between. The CDR3 loop spans 13 amino acids. In nucleotides, the CDR3 is TGTGCCAGCAGGAGACTGCAGAACACTGAAGCTTTCTTT. It is translated as CASRRLQNTEAFF.

Notes on this clonotype: A much larger clone differs by one base, so this may be a read error. CDR3 nucleotides: TGTGCCAGCAGCGGGGACAAGGAGTCACCCCTCCACTTT. Its translation is CASSGDKESPLHF. This chain connects TRBV11-2 to TRBJ1-6; D is perhaps TRBD1 (6 bases). V lost 5 bases and J lost 10, with 12 bases in between. The CDR3 covers 13 residues. Germline-derived CDR1 and CDR2 are SGHAT and FQNNGV.

The CDR3 is CASAAARTGELFF. The DNA for the CDR3 is TGTGCTAGCGCCGCCGCCCGAACCGGGGAGCTGTTTTTT. The genes are TRBV12-5 and TRBJ2-2; D remains ambiguous. V was trimmed by 9 bases and J by 5 bases, leaving 13 bases between them. The CDR3 totals 13 residues. Germline V gene lookup returns CDR1 LGHNT and CDR2 FRNRAP. Combining the CDR3 with reference TRBV12-5 and TRBJ2-2 gives the whole variable domain DARVTQTPRHKVTEMGQEVTMRCQPILGHNTVFWYRQTMMQGLELLAYFRNRAPLDDSGMPKDRFSAEMPDATLATLKIQPSEPRDSAVYFCASAAARTGELFFGEGSRLTVL.

V and J are TRBV12-3 or TRBV12-4 and TRBJ2-3, with a weak D call TRBD1 (6 bases). Trimming shortened V by 5 bases and J by 0 bases, and 9 bases separated the two germline ends. The CDR3 has 14 amino acids. CDR3 amino acids: CASSRTASTDTQYF. The CDR3 DNA is TGTGCCAGCAGTCGGACAGCTAGCACAGATACGCAGTATTTT.

This clonotype was recorded many times. The chain employs TRBV10-2 and TRBJ2-7, with D unresolved. V lost 6 bases, J lost 7 bases, and 16 bases lay in between. The CDR3 consists of 13 residues. Per the germline V gene, CDR1 is WSHSY and CDR2 is SAAADI. CDR3 region: CASRNRATREQYF. The CDR3 bases are TGCGCCAGCAGGAATCGAGCGACGCGGGAGCAGTACTTC.

This clonotype was seen a handful of times. V is TRBV20-1 and J is TRBJ2-2, with 12 bases fitting TRBD2. Germline values: CDR1 DFQATT, CDR2 SNEGSKA (reference sequence). Unmatched junction bases numbered 20, after V lost 5 bases and J lost 4 bases. CDR3 size: 20 residues. CDR3 protein: CSASTKRASGRAVVTGELFF. DNA for the CDR3: TGCAGTGCTTCCACCAAAAGGGCTAGCGGGAGGGCCGTGGTCACCGGGGAGCTGTTTTTT.

This clonotype was seen many times. The rearrangement joins TRBV12-3 or TRBV12-4 to TRBJ1-1; unclear D gene. V lost 8 bases, J lost 7 bases, and 14 bases lay in between. CDR3 length: 12 amino acids. CDR3: CASLGRANEAFF. The CDR3 nucleotides read TGTGCCAGCCTAGGACGGGCGAATGAAGCTTTCTTT.

In this sample, this clonotype turned up many times. The chain uses TRBV5-1 and TRBJ2-1, with 7 bases that match TRBD2. CDR3 size: 16 residues. In germline, CDR1 is SGHRS, CDR2 YFSETQ. J gave up 0 bases and V 4 bases, and 7 bases lay outside the gene matches. In DNA form, the CDR3 reads TGCGCCAGCAGCGACGGGGACTACTACTCCTACAATGAGCAGTTCTTC. Its protein product is CASSDGDYYSYNEQFF.

V is TRBV20-1 and J is TRBJ2-1; 11 bases are a match to TRBD1. CDR1 and CDR2 (germline): DFQATT, SNEGSKA (reference sequence). The CDR3 totals 13 residues. CDR3 nucleotide sequence: TGCAGAGCCGGGACAGGGGGCTACAATGAGCAGTTCTTC. Protein sequence: CRAGTGGYNEQFF.

The chain is built from TRBV12-3 or TRBV12-4 and TRBJ2-5; D perhaps matches TRBD2 (6 bases). The CDR3 length is 14 residues. The V and J ends lost 8 bases and 5 bases respectively, with 18 bases between them. CDR3 nucleotide sequence: TGTGCCAGCGCCGGCCGGGGCGGAGGGGAGACCCAGTACTTC. As protein: CASAGRGGGETQYF.

This clonotype was seen many times. The genes are TRBV29-1 and TRBJ1-2, with TRBD1 matching 7 bases. Germline V CDR1 and CDR2: SQVTM, ANQGSEA. V was pared by 4 bases and J by 4 bases, with 3 bases of the junction left unmatched. The CDR3 runs 12 residues. The CDR3 protein is CSVGGDSYGYTF. CDR3 DNA sequence: TGCAGCGTTGGCGGGGACAGCTATGGCTACACCTTC.